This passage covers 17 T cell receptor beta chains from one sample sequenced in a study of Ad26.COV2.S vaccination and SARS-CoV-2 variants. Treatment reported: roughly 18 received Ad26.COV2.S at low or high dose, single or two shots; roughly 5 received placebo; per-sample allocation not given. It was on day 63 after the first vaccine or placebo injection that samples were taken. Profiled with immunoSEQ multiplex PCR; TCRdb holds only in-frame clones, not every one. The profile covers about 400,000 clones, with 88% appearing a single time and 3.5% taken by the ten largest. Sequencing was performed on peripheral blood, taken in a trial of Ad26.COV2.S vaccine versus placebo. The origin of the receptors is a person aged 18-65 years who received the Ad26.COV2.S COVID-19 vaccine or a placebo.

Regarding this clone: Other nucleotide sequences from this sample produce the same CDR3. The CDR3 protein is CASSLGGQETQYF. The CDR3 DNA is TGTGCCAGCAGCTTAGGCGGGCAAGAGACCCAGTACTTC. This chain uses TRBV7-2 with TRBJ2-5; TRBD2 is a possible D gene (5 bases). Germline assignment: CDR1 SGHTA and CDR2 FQGNSA. V was shortened by 1 base and J by 2 bases, with 5 bases between the two germline ends. This CDR3 spans 13 amino acids.

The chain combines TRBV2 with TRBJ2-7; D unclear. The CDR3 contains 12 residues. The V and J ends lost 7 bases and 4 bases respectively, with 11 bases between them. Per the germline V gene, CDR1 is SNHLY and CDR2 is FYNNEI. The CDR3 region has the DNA TGTGCCAGCACCCTGACCAAATACGAGCAGTACTTC. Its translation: CASTLTKYEQYF.

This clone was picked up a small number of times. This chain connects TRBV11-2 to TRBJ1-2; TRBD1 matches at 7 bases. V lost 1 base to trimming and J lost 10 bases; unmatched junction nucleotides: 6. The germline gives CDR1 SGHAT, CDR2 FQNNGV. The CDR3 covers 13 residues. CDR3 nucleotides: TGTGCCAGCAGCTTAGGTGGGCAGGGGGTCTACACCTTC. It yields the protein CASSLGGQGVYTF.

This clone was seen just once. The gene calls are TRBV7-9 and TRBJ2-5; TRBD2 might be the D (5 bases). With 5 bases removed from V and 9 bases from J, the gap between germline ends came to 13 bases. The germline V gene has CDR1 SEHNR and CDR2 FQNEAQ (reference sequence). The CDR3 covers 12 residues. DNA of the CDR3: TGTGCCAGCAGCGTATCACTAGGACCCCAGTACTTC. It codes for CASSVSLGPQYF.

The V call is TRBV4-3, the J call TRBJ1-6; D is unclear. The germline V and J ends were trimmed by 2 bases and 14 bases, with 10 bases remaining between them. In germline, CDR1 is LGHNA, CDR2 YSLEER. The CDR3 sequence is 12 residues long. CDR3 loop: CASSQQPGSLHF. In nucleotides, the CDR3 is TGCGCCAGCAGCCAACAGCCTGGATCCCTCCACTTT.

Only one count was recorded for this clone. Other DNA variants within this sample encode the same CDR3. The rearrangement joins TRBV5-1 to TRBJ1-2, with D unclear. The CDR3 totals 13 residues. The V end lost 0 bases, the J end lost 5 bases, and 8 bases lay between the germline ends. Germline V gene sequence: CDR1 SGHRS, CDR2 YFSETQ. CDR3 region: CASSLEANYGYTF. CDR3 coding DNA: TGCGCCAGCAGCTTGGAGGCAAATTATGGCTACACCTTC.

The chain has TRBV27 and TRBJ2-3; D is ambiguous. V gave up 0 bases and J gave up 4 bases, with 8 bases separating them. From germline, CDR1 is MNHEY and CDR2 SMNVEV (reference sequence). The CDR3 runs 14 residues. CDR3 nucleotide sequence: TGTGCCAGCAGTTTATCGGGTATGGCAGATACGCAGTATTTT. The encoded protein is CASSLSGMADTQYF.

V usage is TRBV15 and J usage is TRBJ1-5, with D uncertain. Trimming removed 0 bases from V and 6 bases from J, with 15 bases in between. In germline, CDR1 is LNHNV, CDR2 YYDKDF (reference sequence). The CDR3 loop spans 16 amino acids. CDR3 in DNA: TGTGCCACCAGCAGAGAGGGCAGTCTGTTGGGTCAGCCCCAGCATTTT. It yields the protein CATSREGSLLGQPQHF.

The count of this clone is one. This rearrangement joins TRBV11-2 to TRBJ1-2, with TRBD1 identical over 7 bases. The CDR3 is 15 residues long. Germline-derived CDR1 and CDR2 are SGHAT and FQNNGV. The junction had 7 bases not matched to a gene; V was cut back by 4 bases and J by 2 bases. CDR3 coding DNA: TGTGCCAGCAGCTCCCGGGAGGGGGCAAACTATGGCTACACCTTC. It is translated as CASSSREGANYGYTF.

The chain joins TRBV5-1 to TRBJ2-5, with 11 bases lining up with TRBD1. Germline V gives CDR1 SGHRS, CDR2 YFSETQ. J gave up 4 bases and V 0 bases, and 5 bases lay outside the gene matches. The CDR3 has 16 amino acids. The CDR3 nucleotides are TGCGCCAGCAGCTTGGCGCGGACAGGGGGCCCAGAGACCCAGTACTTC. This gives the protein CASSLARTGGPETQYF.

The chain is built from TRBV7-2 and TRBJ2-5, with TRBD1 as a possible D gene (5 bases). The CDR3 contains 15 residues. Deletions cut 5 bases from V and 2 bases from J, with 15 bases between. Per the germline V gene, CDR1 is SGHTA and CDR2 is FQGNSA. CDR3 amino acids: CASSQTSDRQETQYF. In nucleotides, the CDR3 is TGTGCCAGCAGCCAAACATCCGACAGACAAGAGACCCAGTACTTC.

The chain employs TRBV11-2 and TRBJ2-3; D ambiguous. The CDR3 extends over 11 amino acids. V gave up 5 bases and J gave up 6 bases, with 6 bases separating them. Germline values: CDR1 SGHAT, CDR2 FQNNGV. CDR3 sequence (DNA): TGTGCCAGCAGCAATCGTGATACGCAGTATTTT. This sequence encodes CASSNRDTQYF.

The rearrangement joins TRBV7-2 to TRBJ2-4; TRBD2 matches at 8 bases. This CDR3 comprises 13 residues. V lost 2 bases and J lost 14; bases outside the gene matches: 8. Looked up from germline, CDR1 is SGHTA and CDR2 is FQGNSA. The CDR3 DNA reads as TGTGCCAGCAGCTTAAACGGGGGGGGACCGAAGTACTTC. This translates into CASSLNGGGPKYF.

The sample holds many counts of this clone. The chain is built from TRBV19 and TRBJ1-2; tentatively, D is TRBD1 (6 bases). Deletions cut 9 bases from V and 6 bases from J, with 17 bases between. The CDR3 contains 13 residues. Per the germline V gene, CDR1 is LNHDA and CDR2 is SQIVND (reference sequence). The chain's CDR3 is CASNAGTFHGYTF. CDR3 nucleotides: TGTGCCAGCAATGCCGGGACATTTCATGGCTACACCTTC.

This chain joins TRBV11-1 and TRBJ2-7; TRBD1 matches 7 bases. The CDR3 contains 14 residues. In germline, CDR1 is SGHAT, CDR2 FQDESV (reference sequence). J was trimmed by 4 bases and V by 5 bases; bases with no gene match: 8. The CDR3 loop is CASSLGTDRYEQYF. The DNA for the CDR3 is TGTGCCAGCAGCCTAGGGACGGACAGGTACGAGCAGTACTTC.

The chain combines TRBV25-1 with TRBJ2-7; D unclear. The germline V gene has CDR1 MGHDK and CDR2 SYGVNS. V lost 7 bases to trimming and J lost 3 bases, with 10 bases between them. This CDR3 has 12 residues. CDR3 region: CASKWADYEQYF. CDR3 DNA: TGTGCCAGCAAATGGGCAGACTACGAGCAGTACTTC.

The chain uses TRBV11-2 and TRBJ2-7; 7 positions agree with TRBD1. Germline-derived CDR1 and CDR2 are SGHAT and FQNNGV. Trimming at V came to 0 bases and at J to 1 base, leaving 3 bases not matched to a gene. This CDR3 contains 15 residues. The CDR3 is CASSLETGRSYEQYF. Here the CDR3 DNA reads TGTGCCAGCAGCTTAGAGACAGGGAGATCCTACGAGCAGTACTTC.